The subject of this entry is one T cell receptor (beta chain). The data were produced by immunoSEQ multiplex PCR, yet TCRdb's version contains in-frame clones alone and is incomplete. The repertoire holds some 70,000 clones, approximately 80% seen once, with more than 12% in the top ten. The ends were cut back, 6 bases at V and 6 bases at J, with 9 bases in the middle. The CDR3 has 12 residues. CDR1 is KGHSH and CDR2 is LQKENI in the germline V gene. The data derive from a study of blood T cell repertoires in COVID-19. Seattle patients were enrolled during active infection and followed longitudinally.

The source material was peripheral blood. The chain has TRBV18 and TRBJ1-5; D gene ambiguous. The sequence derives from a man between 60 and 75 years old with COVID-19, enrolled during active disease. The CDR3 DNA is TGTGCCAGCTCCCCTGTCGGTCAGCCCCAGCATTTT. As protein: CASSPVGQPQHF.